Below, 21 T cell receptor beta chains from the same sample are listed, as sequenced in a study of cytomegalovirus exposure and HLA in healthy donors. Using immunoSEQ multiplex PCR, the repertoire was profiled, and TCRdb retains in-frame clones only, with some absent. The sample consists of fewer than 350,000 clones, around 89% of them appearing once. The sample taken for sequencing was PBMCs. The receptors were sampled from a woman aged 18-30 years in good health and CMV-seronegative.

The rearrangement joins TRBV5-1 to TRBJ2-1; tentatively, D is TRBD2 (6 bases). This CDR3 has 15 amino acids. Germline loops: CDR1 SGHRS, CDR2 YFSETQ. Trimming cost V 0 bases and J 9 bases, with 16 bases left between them. Here the CDR3 reads CASSLGPQPGSEQFF. DNA of the CDR3: TGCGCCAGCAGCTTGGGACCCCAACCCGGGAGTGAGCAGTTCTTC.

The gene calls are TRBV19 and TRBJ1-4; D is ambiguous. The germline CDR1 and CDR2 sequences are LNHDA and SQIVND (reference sequence). The CDR3 covers 15 residues. The V end lost 2 bases, the J end lost 8 bases, and 15 bases lay between the germline ends. As DNA, the CDR3 is TGTGCCAGTAGTATAACAAGTCAGCACTACGAAAAACTGTTTTTT. Translation: CASSITSQHYEKLFF. The full variable domain, its missing parts supplied by reference TRBV19 and TRBJ1-4, is DGGITQSPKYLFRKEGQNVTLSCEQNLNHDAMYWYRQDPGQGLRLIYYSQIVNDFQKGDIAEGYSVSREKKESFPLTVTSAQKNPTAFYLCASSITSQHYEKLFFGSGTQLSVL.

The chain couples TRBV5-1 to TRBJ2-5, with TRBD2 as a possible D gene (5 bases). CDR3 length: 16 amino acids. Germline V gene sequence: CDR1 SGHRS, CDR2 YFSETQ. V shed 2 bases and J shed 7 bases, with 21 bases lying between them. The CDR3 nucleotides are TGCGCCAGCAGCTTTGTTCCAGCGGAAATAAAGGGGACCCAGTACTTC. It specifies CASSFVPAEIKGTQYF. The variable domain in full, completed from reference TRBV5-1 and TRBJ2-5, reads KAGVTQTPRYLIKTRGQQVTLSCSPISGHRSVSWYQQTPGQGLQFLFEYFSETQRNKGNFPGRFSGRQFSNSRSEMNVSTLELGDSALYLCASSFVPAEIKGTQYFGPGTRLLVL.

The chain combines TRBV25-1 with TRBJ1-4, with TRBD1 matching over 8 bases. This CDR3 is built from 12 residues. Per the germline V gene, CDR1 is MGHDK and CDR2 is SYGVNS. V shed 4 bases, J shed 8 bases, and the junction held 0 bases outside the gene matches. The CDR3 here is CASSGQGEKLFF. For the CDR3, the DNA is TGTGCCAGCAGTGGACAGGGGGAAAAACTGTTTTTT.

The chain recombines TRBV4-2 with TRBJ2-7, with a possible D match to TRBD2 (5 bases). This CDR3 spans 14 amino acids. Trimming took 3 bases from V and 3 from J, leaving 12 bases between them. CDR1 is LGHNA, CDR2 YNFKEQ, per germline. The CDR3 nucleotides read TGTGCCAGCAGCCACCCTAGCACCGGCTACGAGCAGTACTTC. Translated: CASSHPSTGYEQYF.

The sample holds a few counts of this clone. The V gene is TRBV28, the J gene TRBJ1-2, with D tentatively TRBD1 (5 bases). V lost 5 bases and J lost 8, with 9 bases in between. The CDR3 consists of 11 residues. Germline-derived CDR1 and CDR2 are MDHEN and SYDVKM. CDR3 loop: CASSPRVGYTF. The CDR3 DNA reads TGTGCCAGCAGTCCCAGGGTCGGCTACACCTTC.

V is TRBV4-2 and J is TRBJ1-2; the match to TRBD1 covers 8 bases. The V gene end was trimmed by 2 bases and the J gene end by 3 bases; junction bases not matched to a gene: 5. The CDR3 is made up of 15 amino acids. Germline V CDR1 and CDR2: LGHNA, YNFKEQ. The CDR3 DNA sequence: TGTGCCAGCAGCCAATCACAGGGGGACGACTATGGCTACACCTTC. Amino acid sequence: CASSQSQGDDYGYTF.

The chain carries TRBV5-8 and TRBJ2-1; TRBD1 matches at 10 bases. The germline V gene has CDR1 SGHTS and CDR2 YDEGEE. Losses at the gene ends were 4 bases for V and 3 bases for J; bases not matched to a gene: 4. This CDR3 is built from 15 residues. The CDR3 sequence is CASSQGQGFYNEQFF. The CDR3 DNA reads as TGTGCCAGCAGCCAGGGACAGGGGTTCTACAATGAGCAGTTCTTC.

This clone came up once. This chain joins TRBV7-3 and TRBJ2-2, with TRBD1 matching over 9 bases. With 5 bases clipped from V and 2 bases from J, the junction kept 3 bases outside the gene matches. The CDR3 is made up of 15 amino acids. Germline V CDR1 and CDR2: SGHTA, FQGTGA. CDR3 nucleotide sequence: TGTGCCAGCAGCCAACAGGGGGCCAACACCGGGGAGCTGTTTTTT. Protein sequence: CASSQQGANTGELFF.

The rearrangement uses TRBV5-1 and TRBJ2-1; weak D call: TRBD2 (5 bases). Trimming took 6 bases from V and 8 from J, leaving 21 bases between them. The length of the CDR3 is 15 residues. CDR1 is SGHRS, CDR2 YFSETQ, per germline. The CDR3 nucleotides read TGCGCCAGCACCCTACTGGAGTCCCGGCGGGATGAGCAGTTCTTC. It encodes CASTLLESRRDEQFF.

The chain has TRBV5-4 and TRBJ2-7; TRBD1 aligns across 8 bases. V trimming: 5 bases; J trimming: 2 bases; junction bases outside the gene matches: 6. Germline loops: CDR1 SGHNT, CDR2 YYREEE (reference sequence). The CDR3 has 14 residues. The CDR3 nucleotides read TGTGCCAGCAGTTTGACAGGGGAACCCTACGAGCAGTACTTC. Amino acids: CASSLTGEPYEQYF.

This chain uses TRBV10-3 with TRBJ2-7; D is possibly TRBD1 (6 bases). Between the trimmed V and J ends, which lost 6 bases and 7 bases, there was a span of 16 bases. Germline V gene data show CDR1 as ENHRY and CDR2 as SYGVKD. There are 13 residues in the CDR3. The CDR3 here is CAISPTGSWEQYF. In nucleotides, the CDR3 is TGTGCCATCAGCCCTACAGGGTCCTGGGAGCAGTACTTC.

The chain carries TRBV27 and TRBJ2-3; 9 positions agree with TRBD2. V lost 8 bases and J lost 2; bases outside the gene matches: 5. CDR3 size: 14 residues. CDR1 is MNHEY, CDR2 SMNVEV, per germline (reference sequence). In DNA, the CDR3 is TGTGCCAGCTCGCGGGGGGGGCTCACAGATACGCAGTATTTT. This codes for CASSRGGLTDTQYF.

The J gene is TRBJ2-7, the V gene TRBV10-3, with 8 bases lining up with TRBD2. The CDR3 covers 15 residues. Trimming took 3 bases from V and 3 from J; bases not matched to a gene: 7. Germline CDR1 and CDR2: ENHRY and SYGVKD. CDR3 in amino acids: CAISDVREAHYEQYF. CDR3 nucleotide sequence: TGTGCCATCAGTGATGTGCGGGAGGCCCACTACGAGCAGTACTTC.

The chain has TRBV7-2 and TRBJ2-2, with 8 bases aligning to TRBD1. The germline V gene has CDR1 SGHTA and CDR2 FQGNSA. This CDR3 region has 14 residues. Unmatched junction bases numbered 5, after V lost 5 bases and J lost 6 bases. The CDR3 spells CASSEQGVAGELFF. The CDR3, as DNA: TGTGCCAGCAGCGAACAGGGGGTTGCCGGGGAGCTGTTTTTT.

The rearrangement links TRBV10-3 to TRBJ1-6, with TRBD1 identical over 7 bases. V shed 2 bases, J shed 6 bases, and the junction held 7 bases outside the gene matches. Germline V CDR1 and CDR2: ENHRY, SYGVKD. The CDR3 has 16 amino acids. For the CDR3, the DNA is TGTGCCATCAGTGAGCCCCGGGACAGCCCTAATTCACCCCTCCACTTT. It codes for CAISEPRDSPNSPLHF.

This clone was recorded only once. The rearrangement joins TRBV28 to TRBJ2-7; tentatively, D is TRBD2 (6 bases). CDR1 and CDR2 (germline): MDHEN, SYDVKM. Trimming removed 3 bases from V and 3 bases from J, with 27 bases in between. This CDR3 spans 19 amino acids. The CDR3 nucleotides read TGTGCCAGCAGTTTTGTACTAGGCGGGATTACTAGTCAACTCTACGAGCAGTACTTC. Residues: CASSFVLGGITSQLYEQYF. The variable domain in full, completed from reference TRBV28 and TRBJ2-7, reads DVKVTQSSRYLVKRTGEKVFLECVQDMDHENMFWYRQDPGLGLRLIYFSYDVKMKEKGDIPEGYSVSREKKERFSLILESASTNQTSMYLCASSFVLGGITSQLYEQYFGPGTRLTVT.

The V call is TRBV5-4, the J call TRBJ2-7; 7 bases align to TRBD1. The V segment lost 3 bases and the J segment 5 bases; nucleotides outside the gene matches: 11. Germline values: CDR1 SGHNT, CDR2 YYREEE (reference sequence). The CDR3 loop spans 15 amino acids. The CDR3 DNA is TGTGCCAGCAGCTGGAAAGGGACAGAGCGCCACGAGCAGTACTTC. It encodes CASSWKGTERHEQYF.

V usage is TRBV28 and J usage is TRBJ2-3; TRBD1 is a possible D gene (6 bases). With 3 bases removed from V and 0 bases from J, the gap between germline ends came to 16 bases. This CDR3 is built from 17 residues. Germline values: CDR1 MDHEN, CDR2 SYDVKM. The CDR3, as DNA: TGTGCCAGCAGTTTTGAAATACAGGGAAAAAGCACAGATACGCAGTATTTT. The encoded protein is CASSFEIQGKSTDTQYF.

This sequence joins TRBV6-1 and TRBJ2-7, with 8 bases aligning to TRBD1. Trimming removed 8 bases from V and 4 bases from J; junction bases left unmatched: 13. There are 15 residues in the CDR3. Germline V gene lookup returns CDR1 MNHNS and CDR2 SASEGT. CDR3 DNA: TGTGCCAGCTCTTCTGTGGCAGGGGGCTTGTACGAGCAGTACTTC. This sequence encodes CASSSVAGGLYEQYF.

The rearrangement uses TRBV7-8 and TRBJ1-1; D is ambiguous. This CDR3 has 13 amino acids. Deletions cut 5 bases from V and 4 bases from J, with 11 bases between. CDR1 and CDR2 (germline): SGHVS, FQNEAQ. This chain's CDR3 is CASSQPTGTEAFF. CDR3 DNA sequence: TGTGCCAGCAGCCAGCCGACGGGCACTGAAGCTTTCTTT.